The 25 T cell receptor beta chains presented below share a single source sample, sequenced in a study of a mutant IDH1 vaccine in newly diagnosed glioma. Their cognate antigens are unknown. This table comes from immunoSEQ multiplex PCR, and its TCRdb copy is limited to in-frame clones, with some not included. The table records about 75,000 clones, 90% to 95% of them present only once. Time point reported: week 5, during vaccination. One vaccine dose held 300 ug of mutant IDH1 20-mer peptide and came with topical imiquimod. Sequenced material: PBMCs, taken from a glioma patient whose treatment included an IDH1 peptide vaccine. The receptor source for this set is a woman aged 50 to 60 with glioma.

The rearrangement uses TRBV5-6 and TRBJ1-1; TRBD1 aligns across 7 bases. Trimming cost V 5 bases and J 6 bases; bases outside gene matches: 10. Per the germline V gene, CDR1 is SGHDT and CDR2 is YYEEEE. This CDR3 contains 14 residues. The CDR3 DNA reads TGTGCCAGCAGTTCGAGAGACAGGGTCCCTGAAGCTTTCTTT. Translated, it gives CASSSRDRVPEAFF.

This sequence joins TRBV5-6 and TRBJ2-7; D not certain. This CDR3 has 15 amino acids. V shed 2 bases and J shed 2 bases, with 14 bases lying between them. Germline V gives CDR1 SGHDT, CDR2 YYEEEE. In DNA, the CDR3 is TGTGCCAGCAGCTTTCGCGGCGGACCAACCTACGAGCAGTACTTC. As protein: CASSFRGGPTYEQYF.

The J gene is TRBJ2-7, the V gene TRBV19, with 7 bases aligning to TRBD1. CDR1 is LNHDA, CDR2 SQIVND, per germline (reference sequence). V was pared by 10 bases and J by 6 bases, with 12 bases of the junction left unmatched. The CDR3 is 13 amino acids. In DNA, the CDR3 is TGTGCCACGATGGACCCAAGGGGGCCCGAGCAGTACTTC. Amino acid sequence: CATMDPRGPEQYF.

The chain couples TRBV5-6 to TRBJ1-1, with TRBD1 matching 8 bases. Germline loops: CDR1 SGHDT, CDR2 YYEEEE. The CDR3 spans 15 residues. Trimming cost V 0 bases and J 1 base; bases outside gene matches: 2. CDR3 nucleotide sequence: TGTGCCAGCAGCTTGGCGGACAGGGCGAACACTGAAGCTTTCTTT. Protein product: CASSLADRANTEAFF.

This clone has just one count. The rearrangement joins TRBV28 to TRBJ2-1, with 7 nucleotides matching TRBD2. Per the germline V gene, CDR1 is MDHEN and CDR2 is SYDVKM. With 8 bases clipped from V and 0 bases from J, the junction kept 7 bases outside the gene matches. The CDR3 is 15 amino acids. Written as DNA, the CDR3 is TGTGCCAGCCGCGATGGGGGGGTCTCCTACAATGAGCAGTTCTTC. Residues: CASRDGGVSYNEQFF. The entire variable domain, with the rest obtained from reference TRBV28 and TRBJ2-1, is as follows: DVKVTQSSRYLVKRTGEKVFLECVQDMDHENMFWYRQDPGLGLRLIYFSYDVKMKEKGDIPEGYSVSREKKERFSLILESASTNQTSMYLCASRDGGVSYNEQFFGPGTRLTVL.

The J gene is TRBJ1-6, the V gene TRBV7-2; a possible D gene is TRBD1 (5 bases). Germline CDR1 and CDR2: SGHTA and FQGNSA. Trimming shortened V by 1 base and J by 12 bases, and 10 bases separated the two germline ends. The CDR3 sequence is 13 residues long. CDR3: CASSLDGALPLHF. The CDR3, as DNA: TGTGCCAGCAGCTTAGATGGGGCCTTACCCCTCCACTTT.

This clone appeared a single time. The chain is built from TRBV5-4 and TRBJ2-3; no definite D call. The V end lost 0 bases, the J end lost 3 bases, and 14 bases lay between the germline ends. Germline values: CDR1 SGHNT, CDR2 YYREEE (reference sequence). The length of the CDR3 is 16 residues. The CDR3 loop is CASSLVGLGRTDTQYF. The CDR3 coding sequence is TGTGCCAGCAGCTTGGTCGGGCTAGGAAGGACAGATACGCAGTATTTT.

The chain uses TRBV27 and TRBJ2-1, with 8 nucleotides matching TRBD2. V gave up 3 bases and J gave up 4 bases; unmatched junction bases: 5. The CDR3 runs to 15 residues. Germline values: CDR1 MNHEY, CDR2 SMNVEV (reference sequence). The CDR3 sequence: CASSFGTGGYNEQFF. In nucleotides, the CDR3 is TGTGCCAGCAGTTTCGGGACGGGGGGGTACAATGAGCAGTTCTTC.

J is TRBJ2-3 and V is TRBV11-2; 8 bases agree with TRBD1. This CDR3 is 18 amino acids long. Germline CDR1 and CDR2: SGHAT and FQNNGV. V gave up 3 bases and J gave up 4 bases; unmatched junction bases: 15. The CDR3 sequence is CASSLRGPDRGGADTQYF. Written as DNA, the CDR3 is TGTGCCAGCAGCTTGCGCGGCCCCGACAGGGGAGGTGCAGATACGCAGTATTTT.

This clone appeared once. The J gene is TRBJ2-2, the V gene TRBV30, with 10 nucleotides matching TRBD2. In germline, CDR1 is GTSNPN, CDR2 SVGIG (reference sequence). The CDR3 runs to 17 residues. Trimming removed 3 bases from V and 9 bases from J; junction bases left unmatched: 16. The CDR3 DNA reads as TGTGCCTGGAGGGGGCAAAGCGGGAGGGGACCCTTCCGGGAGCTGTTTTTT. Its protein is CAWRGQSGRGPFRELFF.

The CDR3 DNA reads as TGTGCCAGCAGCCAACTGGCAGGGACTGGAAACACCATATATTTT. Its translation is CASSQLAGTGNTIYF. The rearrangement joins TRBV4-2 to TRBJ1-3; a possible D gene is TRBD1 (5 bases). V lost 2 bases and J lost 2, with 10 bases in between. The CDR3 has 15 amino acids. Germline V gene data show CDR1 as LGHNA and CDR2 as YNFKEQ.

Concerning this clone itself: Other DNA sequences within the sample encode an identical CDR3. The gene calls are TRBV7-9 and TRBJ2-1; 11 bases line up with TRBD2. This CDR3 has 14 amino acids. Trimming removed 3 bases from V and 6 bases from J; junction bases left unmatched: 1. Germline V CDR1 and CDR2: SEHNR, FQNEAQ (reference sequence). This chain's CDR3 is CASSFGTSGNEQFF. The DNA of the CDR3 is TGTGCCAGCAGCTTTGGGACTAGCGGCAATGAGCAGTTCTTC.

The sample holds one count of this clone. This chain uses TRBV5-8 with TRBJ2-7; 9 bases are a match to TRBD1. Trimming removed 2 bases from V and 3 bases from J; junction bases left unmatched: 3. The CDR3 totals 14 residues. Germline values: CDR1 SGHTS, CDR2 YDEGEE. The CDR3 coding sequence is TGTGCCAGCAGCTTCGGGACAGGGATCTACGAGCAGTACTTC. This sequence encodes CASSFGTGIYEQYF.

V is TRBV6-5 and J is TRBJ2-5; 7 bases match TRBD2. The J call could be wrong; TRBJ2-7 is a better fit for the DNA end. The germline V gene encodes CDR1 MNHEY and CDR2 SVGAGI. The CDR3 length is 15 residues. The CDR3 sequence is CASSYRGRGGYEQYF. Written as DNA, the CDR3 is TGTGCCAGCAGTTACCGTGGGCGCGGGGGCTACGAGCAGTACTTC.

This clone was counted only a few times. This chain connects TRBV19 to TRBJ1-5, with 9 bases that match TRBD1. This CDR3 is 17 amino acids long. J lost 2 bases, V lost 7 bases, and 12 bases had no gene match. CDR1 is LNHDA and CDR2 is SQIVND in the germline V gene (reference sequence). The CDR3 loop reads CASTILGQGKRNQPQHF. DNA of the CDR3: TGTGCCAGTACCATCCTGGGACAGGGTAAACGCAATCAGCCCCAGCATTTT.

This sequence joins TRBV5-4 and TRBJ1-2, with D unresolved. The germline V gene has CDR1 SGHNT and CDR2 YYREEE (reference sequence). This CDR3 region has 14 residues. V was clipped by 0 bases and J by 2 bases, with 8 bases between them. In DNA form, the CDR3 reads TGTGCCAGCAGCTTGGGGCTACAGAACTATGGCTACACCTTC. It specifies CASSLGLQNYGYTF.

This sequence joins TRBV27 and TRBJ2-7, with 11 bases lining up with TRBD2. V lost 10 bases to trimming and J lost 4 bases; unmatched junction nucleotides: 6. Germline V gene sequence: CDR1 MNHEY, CDR2 SMNVEV (reference sequence). The CDR3 spans 13 residues. CDR3 loop: CATSLAGEYEQYF. CDR3 nucleotide sequence: TGTGCCACCTCACTAGCGGGAGAGTACGAGCAGTACTTC.

This clone occurred once. The V gene is TRBV7-2, the J gene TRBJ1-4, with 8 bases fitting TRBD1. The CDR3 covers 16 residues. CDR1 and CDR2 from the germline V gene are SGHTA and FQGNSA. With 3 bases clipped from V and 8 bases from J, the junction kept 11 bases outside the gene matches. DNA of the CDR3: TGTGCCAGCAGCTTGGGACAGGCCTATTCGAGCGAAAAACTGTTTTTT. It encodes CASSLGQAYSSEKLFF.

The chain has TRBV7-3 and TRBJ2-3; 8 bases line up with TRBD2. The CDR3 is made up of 14 amino acids. Germline V CDR1 and CDR2: SGHTA, FQGTGA. V trimming: 5 bases; J trimming: 6 bases; junction bases outside the gene matches: 7. The CDR3 nucleotides read TGTGCCAGCAGCGAGACTAGCGTTGTGGATACGCAGTATTTT. Translated, it gives CASSETSVVDTQYF.

The CDR3 is CASSADRVGETQYF. For the CDR3, the DNA is TGTGCCAGCAGCGCGGACAGGGTCGGCGAGACCCAGTACTTC. The genes are TRBV2 and TRBJ2-5; 8 nucleotides agree with TRBD1. The V and J ends lost 6 bases and 5 bases, in that order; junction bases with no gene match: 8. CDR3 length: 14 residues. The germline CDR1 and CDR2 sequences are SNHLY and FYNNEI.

The chain combines TRBV7-2 with TRBJ1-1; D gene uncertain. This CDR3 region has 14 residues. Trimming pared 4 bases from V and 1 base from J, leaving 10 bases between. From germline, CDR1 is SGHTA and CDR2 FQGNSA. CDR3 in DNA: TGTGCCAGCAGCTCGGGGAGTGCGAACACTGAAGCTTTCTTT. This sequence encodes CASSSGSANTEAFF. The entire variable domain, with the rest obtained from reference TRBV7-2 and TRBJ1-1, is as follows: GAGVSQSPSNKVTEKGKDVELRCDPISGHTALYWYRQSLGQGLEFLIYFQGNSAPDKSGLPSDRFSAERTGGSVSTLTIQRTQQEDSAVYLCASSSGSANTEAFFGQGTRLTVV.

The rearrangement links TRBV2 to TRBJ2-7; 8 nucleotides agree with TRBD1. CDR1 is SNHLY and CDR2 is FYNNEI in the germline V gene. The CDR3 is 15 amino acids. Trimming cost V 3 bases and J 3 bases; bases outside gene matches: 7. CDR3 residues: CASSDWAGGVYEQYF. The CDR3 DNA is TGTGCCAGCAGTGATTGGGCAGGGGGCGTCTACGAGCAGTACTTC.

Written as DNA, the CDR3 is TGTGCCAGCAGTTTTAGGGATACGCAGTATTTT. It encodes CASSFRDTQYF. V and J are TRBV6-1 and TRBJ2-3; D ambiguous. The germline CDR1 and CDR2 sequences are MNHNS and SASEGT. This CDR3 spans 11 amino acids. Trimming cost V 5 bases and J 6 bases, with 6 bases left between them.

J is TRBJ1-1 and V is TRBV6-1; D is uncertain. CDR1 and CDR2 (germline): MNHNS, SASEGT. Trimming left V 2 bases short and J 11 bases short, with 6 bases between. This CDR3 region has 10 residues. CDR3: CASSEFLAFF. CDR3 nucleotides: TGTGCCAGCAGTGAATTTTTGGCTTTCTTT.

This clone was counted only a few times. The chain links TRBV6-5 to TRBJ1-1, with D uncertain. CDR3 length equals 15 residues. V was cut by 4 bases and J by 3 bases, with 15 bases left in between. Germline assignment: CDR1 MNHEY and CDR2 SVGAGI. CDR3 bases: TGTGCCAGCAGTTCACCGGGGAGACGGGACACTGAAGCTTTCTTT. Translating gives CASSSPGRRDTEAFF.